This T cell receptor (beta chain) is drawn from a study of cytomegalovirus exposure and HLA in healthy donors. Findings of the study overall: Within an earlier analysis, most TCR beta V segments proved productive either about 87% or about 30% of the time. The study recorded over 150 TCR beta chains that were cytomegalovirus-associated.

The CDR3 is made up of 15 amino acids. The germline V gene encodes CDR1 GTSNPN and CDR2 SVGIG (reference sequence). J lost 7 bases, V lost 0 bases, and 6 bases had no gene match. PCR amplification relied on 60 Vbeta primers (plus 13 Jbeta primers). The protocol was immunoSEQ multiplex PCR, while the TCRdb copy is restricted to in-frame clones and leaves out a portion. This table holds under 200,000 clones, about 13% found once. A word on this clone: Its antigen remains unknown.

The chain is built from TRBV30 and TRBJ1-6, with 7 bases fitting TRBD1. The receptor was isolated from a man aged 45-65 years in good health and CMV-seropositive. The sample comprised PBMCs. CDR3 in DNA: TGTGCCTGGAGTGTAAAGGCAGGGGGAAATTCACCCCTCCACTTT. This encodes CAWSVKAGGNSPLHF.